The following is a TCR beta chain sequence with its context. The data were taken from a study of blood T cell repertoires in COVID-19. Study-wide context: The samples span acute and convalescent COVID-19 from the United States, Italy and Spain.

The study drew participants aged roughly 18 to 89 years from approximately 23 US areas. Participant-reported clinical history was the basis for cohort assignment. Under the authors' procedure: Reference gene primers were amplified, and this amplification served to estimate nucleated cell counts. Using immunoSEQ multiplex PCR, the repertoire was profiled, and TCRdb retains in-frame clones only, with some absent. V, J and clone size derive from that table, while D and trimming were established from the DNA sequence. This table holds approximately 300,000 clones, 90% found once. Sequenced: PBMCs or T cells enriched from blood (not recorded which). This receptor was obtained from a woman aged 30 to 39 who had been exposed to COVID-19.

In DNA, the CDR3 is TGTGCCATCAGTGACCCGGGACAGCCGAGTGCTCGAGCATCGTATGGCTACACCTTC. It encodes CAISDPGQPSARASYGYTF. The rearrangement uses TRBV10-3 and TRBJ1-2, with TRBD1 matching over 7 bases. Germline loops: CDR1 ENHRY, CDR2 SYGVKD. Trimming at V came to 3 bases and at J to 5 bases, leaving 21 bases not matched to a gene. The CDR3 consists of 19 residues.